Included here is one T cell receptor (beta chain) sequence, with context. What it binds is not known. The record originates from a study of siplizumab effects on memory and regulatory T cells. Findings and caveats of the study: In the presence of siplizumab, alloreactive sequences traceable to unstimulated CD4+ memory cells were significantly reduced. Mean Treg-derived proportions of mappable alloreactive CD4+ clones were around 70% for siplizumab and approximately 25% for controls.

Germline loops: CDR1 SGDLS, CDR2 YYNGEE. V was cut by 0 bases and J by 6 bases, with 16 bases left in between. This CDR3 is built from 15 residues. Method: immunoSEQ multiplex PCR; TCRdb's copy keeps in-frame clones and lacks some. Of about 100,000 clones listed, roughly nine tenths are singletons. The material sequenced was Tregs sorted from blood. The source of this sequence is a human donor in good health. V is TRBV9 and J is TRBJ2-7, with D tentatively TRBD1 or TRBD2 (6 bases each). CDR3 sequence (DNA): TGTGCCAGCAGCGTAGGGGGGGCAGGATATTCCGAGCAGTACTTC. Its protein is CASSVGGAGYSEQYF.